These 26 T cell receptor beta chains were all obtained from the same sample, sequenced in a study of blood T cell repertoires in COVID-19. TCRdb's table, derived via immunoSEQ multiplex PCR, lists solely in-frame clones and lacks some. The sample lists around 200,000 clones, around 82% occurring once. Sequencing input: peripheral blood. Receptor source: a man aged 35-49 years with active or convalescent COVID-19.

This chain links TRBV5-1 with TRBJ2-7, with 7 nucleotides matching TRBD1. Per the germline V gene, CDR1 is SGHRS and CDR2 is YFSETQ. The CDR3 runs 15 residues. Germline trimming cut 6 bases from V and 0 bases from J; bases unmatched to any gene: 9. The CDR3 DNA reads as TGCGCCAGCACCTTTTCGGCAGGGGGCTCCTACGAGCAGTACTTC. It codes for CASTFSAGGSYEQYF.

This clone has a single count. The chain couples TRBV9 to TRBJ1-3, with 7 bases aligning to TRBD1. J gave up 9 bases and V 5 bases, and 14 bases lay outside the gene matches. The V gene's germline CDR1 is SGDLS and CDR2 YYNGEE. This CDR3 comprises 15 residues. The CDR3 DNA reads TGTGCCAGCAGTGGCTCCGGGACAGTTGCACCCACCATATATTTT. Encoded protein: CASSGSGTVAPTIYF.

The chain carries TRBV30 and TRBJ1-6, with TRBD1 as a possible D gene (5 bases). The CDR3 runs to 16 residues. The germline V gene encodes CDR1 GTSNPN and CDR2 SVGIG (reference sequence). Trimming cost V 4 bases and J 1 base, with 14 bases left between them. DNA for the CDR3: TGTGCCTGGACGGGGCAAGCGGGATCCTATAATTCACCCCTCCACTTT. Its protein product is CAWTGQAGSYNSPLHF.

CDR3 loop: CASSPTDRVYEQYF. The CDR3 nucleotides read TGCGCCAGCAGCCCTACGGACAGGGTCTACGAGCAGTACTTC. The rearrangement uses TRBV4-3 and TRBJ2-7, with TRBD1 matching over 8 bases. This CDR3 is built from 14 residues. Germline lookup yields CDR1 LGHNA and CDR2 YSLEER. The V segment lost 4 bases and the J segment 3 bases; nucleotides outside the gene matches: 5.

This clone occurred many times. The chain carries TRBV7-8 and TRBJ2-7, with 13 bases aligning to TRBD2. Germline-derived CDR1 and CDR2 are SGHVS and FQNEAQ. The CDR3 is 15 residues long. The V gene end was trimmed by 4 bases and the J gene end by 6 bases; junction bases not matched to a gene: 6. The CDR3 DNA reads as TGTGCCAGCAGCTCGTCGACTAGCGGGAGGACCGAGCAGTACTTC. This codes for CASSSSTSGRTEQYF.

For the CDR3, the DNA is TGTGCCAGCTCACCATTGGGACAGGGGATAACAGATACGCAGTATTTT. Its translation is CASSPLGQGITDTQYF. V and J are TRBV18 and TRBJ2-3, with 10 bases matching TRBD1. The V gene's germline CDR1 is KGHSH and CDR2 LQKENI. The CDR3 consists of 16 residues. The V and J ends lost 2 bases and 3 bases, in that order; junction bases with no gene match: 5.

Written as DNA, the CDR3 is TGTGCCAGCTCACGGGACAGAACAGAGACCCAGTACTTC. It codes for CASSRDRTETQYF. The chain has TRBV18 and TRBJ2-5, with 7 positions matching TRBD1. Germline CDR1 KGHSH, CDR2 LQKENI. J was trimmed by 4 bases and V by 4 bases; bases with no gene match: 3. The CDR3 totals 13 residues.

The chain recombines TRBV6-6 with TRBJ2-7, with a tentative D call TRBD1 (6 bases). CDR3 size: 16 residues. Germline-derived CDR1 and CDR2 are MNHNY and SVGAGI (reference sequence). Trimming removed 2 bases at V and 2 bases at J, with 16 bases between. CDR3 DNA sequence: TGTGCCAGCAGTTACACAAGGACAGCGCAAGCCTACGAGCAGTACTTC. This translates into CASSYTRTAQAYEQYF.

The rearrangement uses TRBV19 and TRBJ1-5; the match to TRBD1 covers 8 bases. V shed 3 bases, J shed 6 bases, and the junction held 4 bases outside the gene matches. The CDR3 consists of 14 residues. The germline V gene has CDR1 LNHDA and CDR2 SQIVND (reference sequence). The CDR3 DNA is TGTGCCAGTAGTATCGGACAGGGCGGTCAGCCCCAGCATTTT. Translation: CASSIGQGGQPQHF.

The chain recombines TRBV19 with TRBJ2-1; D gene ambiguous. This CDR3 spans 14 amino acids. V gave up 1 base and J gave up 0 bases, with 4 bases separating them. Germline V gene data show CDR1 as LNHDA and CDR2 as SQIVND (reference sequence). Written as DNA, the CDR3 is TGTGCCAGTAGTATAGCCAGCTCCTACAATGAGCAGTTCTTC. Protein: CASSIASSYNEQFF.

This clone was observed a handful of times. This chain connects TRBV25-1 to TRBJ1-1; 7 bases fit TRBD1. J gave up 1 base and V 5 bases, and 10 bases lay outside the gene matches. The CDR3 spans 16 residues. Germline V gives CDR1 MGHDK, CDR2 SYGVNS. CDR3 loop: CASSQGTVMGNTEAFF. CDR3 DNA: TGTGCCAGCAGTCAAGGGACAGTGATGGGGAACACTGAAGCTTTCTTT.

The rearrangement joins TRBV29-1 to TRBJ1-6, with 7 bases that match TRBD1. CDR3 size: 13 residues. Germline V lookup: CDR1 SQVTM, CDR2 ANQGSEA. V lost 7 bases to trimming and J lost 8 bases; unmatched junction nucleotides: 8. The CDR3 region has the DNA TGCAGCGCCACCACAGGGGATGATTCACCCCTCCACTTT. It codes for CSATTGDDSPLHF. Based on the CDR3 plus reference TRBV29-1 and TRBJ1-6, the full variable domain is SAVISQKPSRDICQRGTSLTIQCQVDSQVTMMFWYRQQPGQSLTLIATANQGSEATYESGFVIDKFPISRPNLTFSTLTVSNMSPEDSSIYLCSATTGDDSPLHFGNGTRLTVT.

The chain is built from TRBV25-1 and TRBJ2-6, with D possibly being TRBD1 (5 bases). Germline values: CDR1 MGHDK, CDR2 SYGVNS. The CDR3 is made up of 15 amino acids. V shed 3 bases and J shed 2 bases, with 8 bases lying between them. The CDR3 DNA reads as TGTGCCAGCAGTGACAGGGTCCCTGGGGCCAACGTCCTGACTTTC. It is translated as CASSDRVPGANVLTF. Full variable domain (missing parts from reference TRBV25-1 and TRBJ2-6): EADIYQTPRYLVIGTGKKITLECSQTMGHDKMYWYQQDPGMELHLIHYSYGVNSTEKGDLSSESTVSRIRTEHFPLTLESARPSHTSQYLCASSDRVPGANVLTFGAGSRLTVL.

The rearrangement uses TRBV19 and TRBJ1-6; D not certain. CDR3 length: 13 residues. Germline loops: CDR1 LNHDA, CDR2 SQIVND (reference sequence). V was shortened by 8 bases and J by 7 bases, with 12 bases between the two germline ends. The CDR3 coding sequence is TGTGCCAGTGCATCTGAGTTGAATTCACCCCTCCACTTT. This encodes CASASELNSPLHF.

This clone was detected once. This chain links TRBV30 with TRBJ2-7; D uncertain. Germline V gives CDR1 GTSNPN, CDR2 SVGIG (reference sequence). Trimming stripped 5 bases from V and 0 bases from J, with 17 bases between. This CDR3 is built from 15 residues. As DNA, the CDR3 is TGTGCCTGGGTTCCCTCAAGACTGGACTCCTACGAGCAGTACTTC. This sequence encodes CAWVPSRLDSYEQYF.

This chain uses TRBV30 with TRBJ1-1; D is undetermined. Trimming cost V 4 bases and J 4 bases, with 10 bases left between them. Germline CDR1 reads GTSNPN; CDR2 reads SVGIG (reference sequence). The CDR3 has 12 residues. CDR3: CAWTEAGTEAFF. Written as DNA, the CDR3 is TGTGCCTGGACAGAGGCGGGCACTGAAGCTTTCTTT. The full variable domain, rest sourced from reference TRBV30 and TRBJ1-1, is SQTIHQWPATLVQPVGSPLSLECTVEGTSNPNLYWYRQAAGRGLQLLFYSVGIGQISSEVPQNLSASRPQDRQFILSSKKLLLSDSGFYLCAWTEAGTEAFFGQGTRLTVV.

The gene calls are TRBV5-1 and TRBJ2-2; the D is unclear. V was pared by 4 bases and J by 7 bases, with 8 bases between. Germline V gives CDR1 SGHRS, CDR2 YFSETQ. The CDR3 is 12 amino acids. The CDR3, as DNA: TGCGCCAGCAGCGTTCAGGACGGGGAGCTGTTTTTT. Encoded protein: CASSVQDGELFF.

The chain links TRBV29-1 to TRBJ1-3; 7 positions agree with TRBD1. CDR3 size: 16 residues. The V and J ends lost 5 bases and 3 bases, in that order; junction bases with no gene match: 13. From germline, CDR1 is SQVTM and CDR2 ANQGSEA. The CDR3: CSVTRDSVLFGNTIYF. DNA of the CDR3: TGCAGCGTTACCCGGGACAGCGTACTTTTTGGAAACACCATATATTTT.

The rearrangement uses TRBV7-2 and TRBJ1-6; D is possibly TRBD1 (6 bases). The CDR3 length is 16 residues. V was pared by 1 base and J by 7 bases, with 14 bases between. From germline, CDR1 is SGHTA and CDR2 FQGNSA. The CDR3 bases are TGTGCCAGCAGCTTAGACAGGGCTATTTTGAATTCACCCCTCCACTTT. Amino acid sequence: CASSLDRAILNSPLHF.

The chain combines TRBV4-1 with TRBJ2-1, with D perhaps TRBD2 (5 bases). Germline V gene data show CDR1 as MGHRA and CDR2 as YSYEKL. CDR3 size: 14 residues. V lost 10 bases and J lost 5, with 18 bases in between. For the CDR3, the DNA is TGCGCCACCAAGCAGGAGGTGGGAAACAATGAGCAGTTCTTC. It yields the protein CATKQEVGNNEQFF.

This clone was counted once. The chain uses TRBV6-5 and TRBJ1-5; D gene unclear. Germline-derived CDR1 and CDR2 are MNHEY and SVGAGI. The CDR3 consists of 14 residues. V was clipped by 7 bases and J by 2 bases, with 12 bases between them. The CDR3 bases are TGTGCCAGCACCTCTCTACGGGGCAATCAGCCCCAGCATTTT. Translating gives CASTSLRGNQPQHF.

The V gene is TRBV30, the J gene TRBJ1-5; D is ambiguous. Between the trimmed V and J ends, which lost 0 bases and 4 bases, there was a span of 7 bases. The germline CDR1 and CDR2 sequences are GTSNPN and SVGIG (reference sequence). The CDR3 is made up of 13 amino acids. This CDR3 reads CAWSVTENQPQHF. The CDR3, as DNA: TGTGCCTGGAGTGTCACAGAGAATCAGCCCCAGCATTTT.

This chain joins TRBV7-9 and TRBJ2-4; 7 positions agree with TRBD2. Germline V gene lookup returns CDR1 SEHNR and CDR2 FQNEAQ (reference sequence). V trimming: 5 bases; J trimming: 0 bases; junction bases outside the gene matches: 7. The CDR3 is 16 amino acids. CDR3 region: CASSQRDDGAKNIQYF. The DNA of the CDR3 is TGTGCCAGCAGCCAGCGGGACGATGGAGCCAAAAACATTCAGTACTTC.

The gene calls are TRBV7-9 and TRBJ1-1; D not resolved. Per germline, CDR1 SEHNR and CDR2 FQNEAQ (reference sequence). The V end was cut by 1 base, the J end by 0 bases, with 6 bases between. This CDR3 contains 14 residues. The CDR3 loop is CASSLGVMNTEAFF. The CDR3 DNA follows: TGTGCCAGCAGCTTAGGAGTTATGAACACTGAAGCTTTCTTT.

The V gene is TRBV28, the J gene TRBJ1-2; D may be TRBD1 (6 bases). Germline values: CDR1 MDHEN, CDR2 SYDVKM. The V end was cut by 6 bases, the J end by 7 bases, with 18 bases between. The length of the CDR3 is 14 residues. This CDR3 reads CASSSGTPTVGYTF. The CDR3 coding sequence is TGTGCCAGCAGCTCCGGGACACCCACAGTTGGCTACACCTTC.

The CDR3 DNA is TGTGCCAGCAGTTACTCGTCCGACAGGCCAGCTTTCTTT. It specifies CASSYSSDRPAFF. The V and J genes are TRBV6-5 and TRBJ1-1, with D possibly being TRBD1 (6 bases). CDR3 length equals 13 residues. The V gene's germline CDR1 is MNHEY and CDR2 SVGAGI. Trimming left V 0 bases short and J 10 bases short, with 12 bases between.